This T cell receptor beta chain emerged from a study of OX40 agonist ivuxolimab in advanced cancers. Looking at the study overall: Cohort: roughly 80% men, mean age roughly 60, aged about 20 to 80. Partial responses were achieved by three patients: one hepatocellular carcinoma, two cutaneous melanoma. Study-wide points: Among the lowest peripheral clonal expansion occurred in 0.1-3.0 mg/kg partial responders. Not determined was the antigen specificity of the expanded peripheral T cells.

Of note for this clone: Its cognate antigen is unknown.

Germline CDR1 and CDR2: SGDLS and YYNGEE. J gave up 0 bases and V 4 bases, and 12 bases lay outside the gene matches. The CDR3 sequence is 18 residues long. Measured with immunoSEQ multiplex PCR; TCRdb has only the in-frame clones, and not every one. Counted here are 100,000 or so clones, roughly 90% occurring once; the ten biggest clones make up 3% to 3.5%. The chain combines TRBV9 with TRBJ2-2, with TRBD2 identical over 7 bases. The sequence derives from an adult with an advanced solid tumor such as melanoma, head and neck, liver or kidney cancer. The sample consisted of CD4+ or CD8+ T cells sorted from blood, taken in a trial of the OX40 agonist ivuxolimab. CDR3 sequence reads: CASSFNHRDYSNTGELFF. The CDR3 DNA reads as TGTGCCAGCAGCTTCAACCACCGGGACTATTCGAACACCGGGGAGCTGTTTTTT.